These T cell receptor beta chains were read from a single sample in a study of PD-L1 blockade in urothelial cancer. Assay used: immunoSEQ multiplex PCR; TCRdb lists only in-frame clones, some missing. The sample lists more than 45,000 clones; around 88% were seen once. Specimen: PBMCs, collected around atezolizumab (anti-PD-L1) treatment. These receptors all come from an elderly man with urothelial cancer. The CDR3 runs from the conserved cysteine through the conserved F or W. The D gene is left open where the match is weak. Not all rows give a size; the values are once, few, many and, for expanded clones, a class.

>TRBV5-1|.|TRBJ2-7|.
CASSLGQNQYF
TGCGCCAGCAGCTTGGGACAGAATCAGTACTTC
>TRBV27|.|TRBJ2-7|TRBD1
CASSRQGGNEQYF
TGTGCCAGCAGTAGACAGGGGGGAAACGAGCAGTACTTC
>TRBV30|.|TRBJ1-1|TRBD1
CAWREQGRYTEAFF
TGTGCCTGGAGGGAACAGGGGAGGTACACTGAAGCTTTCTTT
>TRBV5-4|once|TRBJ2-1|TRBD2
CASSLERGTYNEQFF
TGTGCCAGCAGCTTGGAGCGGGGGACGTACAATGAGCAGTTCTTC
>TRBV20-1|.|TRBJ2-7|TRBD2
CSAKGRDEQYF
TGCAGTGCTAAGGGGAGGGACGAGCAGTACTTC
>TRBV19|.|TRBJ1-1|TRBD1
CASSIVRTGNTEAFF
TGTGCCAGTAGTATAGTCCGGACAGGGAACACTGAAGCTTTCTTT
>TRBV5-5|.|TRBJ1-1|.
CASSSVPEAEAFF
TGTGCCAGCAGCTCCGTTCCCGAGGCTGAAGCTTTCTTT
>TRBV5-1|.|TRBJ2-1|.
CASSLGSRGNYNEQFF
TGCGCCAGCAGCTTGGGGTCTAGGGGGAACTACAATGAGCAGTTCTTC
>TRBV30|.|TRBJ2-7|TRBD2
CAWGRDYPEQYF
TGTGCCTGGGGCCGGGACTATCCAGAGCAGTACTTC
>TRBV5-1|few|TRBJ1-1|.
CASSRNTGNTEAFF
TGCGCCAGCAGCCGGAACACAGGGAACACTGAAGCTTTCTTT
>TRBV6-5|.|TRBJ2-5|TRBD2
CASSFTRGGRGETQYF
TGTGCCAGCAGTTTTACCAGGGGCGGGAGGGGGGAGACCCAGTACTTC
>TRBV6-5|.|TRBJ1-2|TRBD1
CASSTYRGSNYGYTF
TGTGCCAGCAGCACCTACAGGGGATCGAACTATGGCTACACCTTC
>TRBV5-1|.|TRBJ2-7|TRBD2
CASSIGLAGGPRVDEQYF
TGCGCCAGCAGTATCGGACTAGCGGGAGGGCCGAGAGTTGACGAGCAGTACTTC
>TRBV6-6|.|TRBJ2-7|TRBD1
CASSYDRVGYEQYF
TGTGCCAGCAGTTACGACAGGGTAGGGTACGAGCAGTACTTC
>TRBV19|.|TRBJ1-2|TRBD1
CASSGTGGFRYRYTF
TGTGCCAGTAGTGGGACAGGGGGGTTTCGATATCGGTACACCTTC
>TRBV6-5|.|TRBJ2-7|.
CASSAGNQQYF
TGTGCCAGCAGCGCCGGGAATCAGCAGTACTTC
>TRBV6-4|.|TRBJ2-7|TRBD2
CASSALPGGAYEQYF
TGTGCCAGCAGTGCCTTGCCGGGGGGGGCCTACGAGCAGTACTTC
>TRBV19|.|TRBJ2-7|TRBD2
CASSMGGSSSYEQYF
TGTGCCAGTAGTATGGGCGGGAGCAGCTCCTACGAGCAGTACTTC
>TRBV30|.|TRBJ2-2|TRBD2
CAWSVGGSTGELFF
TGTGCCTGGAGTGTTGGCGGGAGCACCGGGGAGCTGTTTTTT
>TRBV19|.|TRBJ2-1|.
CASSKGSAGSSYNEQFF
TGTGCCAGTAGTAAGGGGTCGGCGGGATCCTCCTACAATGAGCAGTTCTTC
>TRBV14|.|TRBJ2-1|TRBD2
CASSQIAGGPGEQFF
TGTGCCAGCAGCCAAATAGCGGGAGGGCCTGGTGAGCAGTTCTTC
>TRBV4-2|.|TRBJ2-5|TRBD1
CASSPSRGRETQYF
TGTGCCAGCAGCCCTAGCAGGGGGCGCGAGACCCAGTACTTC
>TRBV9|.|TRBJ2-1|.
CASGGQPFNEQFF
TGTGCCAGCGGCGGACAGCCGTTCAATGAGCAGTTCTTC
>TRBV19|.|TRBJ2-1|.
CASSIGKRNNEQFF
TGTGCCAGTAGTATAGGTAAGCGGAACAATGAGCAGTTCTTC
>TRBV7-9|.|TRBJ2-3|.
CASSSRGPDTQYF
TGTGCCAGCAGCTCTAGGGGCCCAGATACGCAGTATTTT
>TRBV6-6|.|TRBJ1-2|.
CASRFGTHYGYTF
TGTGCCAGCAGATTCGGGACACACTATGGCTACACCTTC
>TRBV6-5|.|TRBJ2-7|TRBD2
CASGGGGRYEQYF
TGTGCCTCGGGAGGGGGAGGGCGGTACGAGCAGTACTTC
>TRBV11-2|.|TRBJ1-2|.
CASSPGRGGVYGYTF
TGTGCCAGCAGCCCAGGGAGGGGGGGAGTCTATGGCTACACCTTC
>TRBV5-4|.|TRBJ1-1|TRBD1
CASSLGSGQGINTEAFF
TGTGCCAGCAGCTTGGGTTCAGGACAGGGGATCAACACTGAAGCTTTCTTT
>TRBV25-1|few|TRBJ2-1|TRBD2
CASSGRSGSNEQFF
TGTGCCAGCAGTGGGAGAAGCGGGAGCAATGAGCAGTTCTTC
>TRBV6-5|.|TRBJ1-4|.
CASWRGGDEKLFF
TGTGCCAGCTGGCGCGGGGGCGATGAAAAACTGTTTTTT
>TRBV15|.|TRBJ2-1|TRBD2
CAASSSGRTYNEQFF
TGTGCCGCCAGCAGTAGCGGGAGGACCTACAATGAGCAGTTCTTC
>TRBV5-1|.|TRBJ2-7|.
CASSLGRPLGDEQYF
TGCGCCAGCAGCTTGGGGAGGCCTCTAGGAGACGAGCAGTACTTC
>TRBV18|.|TRBJ1-3|.
CASSADSGNTIYF
TGTGCCAGCTCAGCGGACAGCGGAAACACCATATATTTT
>TRBV11-2|.|TRBJ2-3|TRBD1
CASSSLEGQGNMAQYF
TGTGCCAGCAGCTCCCTAGAGGGACAGGGGAATATGGCGCAGTATTTT
>TRBV6-6|.|TRBJ2-7|TRBD1
CASSYDPGQLSYEQYF
TGTGCCAGCAGTTACGACCCGGGACAGCTCTCCTACGAGCAGTACTTC
>TRBV5-6|.|TRBJ2-3|TRBD1
CASSTGQGADTQYF
TGTGCCAGCAGCACCGGACAGGGTGCAGATACGCAGTATTTT
>TRBV6-6|.|TRBJ2-3|.
CASGLYTDTQYF
TGTGCCAGCGGACTTTATACAGATACGCAGTATTTT
>TRBV6-1|.|TRBJ2-5|.
CASSFGQETQYF
TGTGCCAGCAGCTTCGGGCAAGAGACCCAGTACTTC
>TRBV6-6|.|TRBJ2-7|.
CASSLGVYEQYF
TGTGCCAGCAGCCTAGGGGTATACGAGCAGTACTTC
>TRBV30|.|TRBJ1-5|.
CACQSLGPGQPQHF
TGTGCCTGTCAATCTTTGGGGCCAGGACAGCCCCAGCATTTT
>TRBV18|.|TRBJ2-3|TRBD2
CASSPGTSADTQYF
TGTGCCAGCTCACCCGGGACTAGTGCAGATACGCAGTATTTT
>TRBV7-2|.|TRBJ2-1|.
CASSSGVTQFF
TGTGCCAGCAGCTCCGGAGTCACCCAGTTCTTC
>TRBV2|.|TRBJ2-4|.
CASSESQENIQYF
TGTGCCAGCAGTGAATCCCAGGAAAACATTCAGTACTTC
>TRBV6-1|.|TRBJ2-3|.
CASKRGLGDTQYF
TGTGCCAGCAAACGAGGGCTAGGGGATACGCAGTATTTT
>TRBV5-6|.|TRBJ2-6|.
CASSLYGSGANVLTF
TGTGCCAGCAGCTTGTACGGCTCTGGGGCCAACGTCCTGACTTTC
>TRBV5-4|.|TRBJ2-1|TRBD2
CASSTPRGLASYNEQFF
TGTGCCAGCAGCACACCCCGAGGACTAGCCTCCTACAATGAGCAGTTCTTC
>TRBV30|.|TRBJ2-7|.
CAWSPMGGRYEQYF
TGTGCCTGGAGCCCTATGGGGGGGCGGTACGAGCAGTACTTC
>TRBV28|.|TRBJ1-5|.
CASSLLSGPNQPQHF
TGTGCCAGCAGCCTACTTTCAGGGCCCAATCAGCCCCAGCATTTT